This TCR beta chain is drawn from a study of response to subunit inactivated influenza vaccine. Using its own MiXCR run on the RT-PCR reads, TCRdb lists one record per CDR3 protein. This sample yields more than 550,000 distinct CDR3 sequences, of which around 11% are seen a single time; around 10% belongs to the top ten. This CDR3 comprises 15 residues. CDR1 and CDR2 (germline): LGHNA, YSLEER. The ends were cut back, 1 base at V and 3 bases at J, with 10 bases in the middle. This clonotype was seen a few times. The same data also went into a second study, on T cells expressing NK-cell markers. As that report states: For TCR beta, cDNA was produced by 5'RACE template switching with UMIs. Six donors had dominant NKG2C+ clonotypes that comprised roughly 1.0-8% of their CD8+ T cells. In four donors, dominant clonotypes made up about 25-60.1% of CD3+CD56-NKG2C+ cells. Evidence did not settle whether expanded NKG2C+ T cell clones targeted HCMV.

The clonotype was recovered from a man aged 50-59 years who received an inactivated influenza vaccine. Source: PBMCs from blood, taken on the day of vaccination. The chain combines TRBV4-3 with TRBJ1-3; D is unresolved. The CDR3 nucleotides are TGCGCCAGCAGCCAAGCCTTAGGGATTGGAAACACCATATATTTT. Translation gives CASSQALGIGNTIYF.